The 8 T cell receptor beta chains listed next were all sequenced from one sample in a study of cytomegalovirus exposure and HLA in healthy donors. Use of 60 Vbeta and 13 Jbeta primers characterized the PCR. This table comes from immunoSEQ multiplex PCR, and its TCRdb copy is limited to in-frame clones, with some not included. The data hold about 150,000 clones, with 73% observed a single time. Sequences were obtained from PBMCs. These receptors all stem from a woman under 30 in good health and CMV-seronegative.

V and J are TRBV4-3 and TRBJ1-2, with 10 positions matching TRBD1. V trimming: 5 bases; J trimming: 6 bases; junction bases outside the gene matches: 3. Germline loops: CDR1 LGHNA, CDR2 YSLEER. This CDR3 comprises 13 residues. CDR3 region: CASSGGTGDGYTF. The CDR3 DNA sequence: TGCGCCAGCAGCGGGGGGACAGGGGATGGCTACACCTTC.

This clone has a single count. The chain is built from TRBV28 and TRBJ2-7, with a weak D call TRBD2 (7 bases). The CDR3 is made up of 14 amino acids. Germline loops: CDR1 MDHEN, CDR2 SYDVKM. Trimming shortened V by 5 bases and J by 6 bases, and 17 bases separated the two germline ends. CDR3 DNA sequence: TGTGCCAGCAGTCTAGGGGGGGCCCTCCGCGAGCAGTACTTC. This encodes CASSLGGALREQYF.

This chain connects TRBV19 to TRBJ2-6; D is perhaps TRBD2 (6 bases). Germline loops: CDR1 LNHDA, CDR2 SQIVND (reference sequence). The V gene lost 5 bases and the J gene lost 0 bases, with 20 bases spanning the gap. CDR3 length: 19 residues. The CDR3 nucleotides are TGTGCCAGTAGTGGGGGAGCGGGTCCGTTTCACTCTGGGGCCAACGTCCTGACTTTC. Encoded protein: CASSGGAGPFHSGANVLTF.

In this sample, this clone turned up once. The chain carries TRBV5-1 and TRBJ2-5, with 9 bases that match TRBD1. The DNA end favors TRBJ2-7, so the J call may be wrong. CDR3 length equals 14 residues. CDR1 is SGHRS, CDR2 YFSETQ, per germline. The CDR3 is CASSLGGQGYEQYF. The CDR3 bases are TGCGCCAGCAGCTTGGGGGGACAGGGCTACGAGCAGTACTTC.

This clone has just a few counts. Here the CDR3 DNA reads TGTGCCATCAGTGAAGAACCGGACACTGAAGCTTTCTTT. Amino acid sequence: CAISEEPDTEAFF. The chain is built from TRBV10-3 and TRBJ1-1; D ambiguous. Germline CDR1 ENHRY, CDR2 SYGVKD. The CDR3 contains 13 residues. Trimming removed 3 bases from V and 3 bases from J, with 8 bases in between.

The V call is TRBV19, the J call TRBJ1-5, with D unresolved. CDR3 length: 14 amino acids. Trimming removed 6 bases from V and 3 bases from J, with 12 bases in between. The germline V gene encodes CDR1 LNHDA and CDR2 SQIVND (reference sequence). CDR3 residues: CASRSRGNNQPQHF. The CDR3 nucleotides are TGTGCCAGTAGGAGCCGCGGAAACAATCAGCCCCAGCATTTT.

This clone was found once. The chain combines TRBV10-3 with TRBJ2-7; 7 bases match TRBD2. Germline CDR1 ENHRY, CDR2 SYGVKD. This CDR3 comprises 15 residues. Trimming took 0 bases from V and 2 from J; bases not matched to a gene: 4. The CDR3, as DNA: TGTGCCATCAGTGAGTCTACTAGCGAGGCCTACGAGCAGTACGTC. It is translated as CAISESTSEAYEQYV.

This chain uses TRBV29-1 with TRBJ2-7, with 9 bases fitting TRBD1. CDR3 length: 13 amino acids. Germline trimming cut 6 bases from V and 2 bases from J; bases unmatched to any gene: 5. Germline V gives CDR1 SQVTM, CDR2 ANQGSEA. The CDR3 nucleotides are TGCAGCGTCCGGACAGGGGTGACCTACGAGCAGTACTTC. Amino acids: CSVRTGVTYEQYF.